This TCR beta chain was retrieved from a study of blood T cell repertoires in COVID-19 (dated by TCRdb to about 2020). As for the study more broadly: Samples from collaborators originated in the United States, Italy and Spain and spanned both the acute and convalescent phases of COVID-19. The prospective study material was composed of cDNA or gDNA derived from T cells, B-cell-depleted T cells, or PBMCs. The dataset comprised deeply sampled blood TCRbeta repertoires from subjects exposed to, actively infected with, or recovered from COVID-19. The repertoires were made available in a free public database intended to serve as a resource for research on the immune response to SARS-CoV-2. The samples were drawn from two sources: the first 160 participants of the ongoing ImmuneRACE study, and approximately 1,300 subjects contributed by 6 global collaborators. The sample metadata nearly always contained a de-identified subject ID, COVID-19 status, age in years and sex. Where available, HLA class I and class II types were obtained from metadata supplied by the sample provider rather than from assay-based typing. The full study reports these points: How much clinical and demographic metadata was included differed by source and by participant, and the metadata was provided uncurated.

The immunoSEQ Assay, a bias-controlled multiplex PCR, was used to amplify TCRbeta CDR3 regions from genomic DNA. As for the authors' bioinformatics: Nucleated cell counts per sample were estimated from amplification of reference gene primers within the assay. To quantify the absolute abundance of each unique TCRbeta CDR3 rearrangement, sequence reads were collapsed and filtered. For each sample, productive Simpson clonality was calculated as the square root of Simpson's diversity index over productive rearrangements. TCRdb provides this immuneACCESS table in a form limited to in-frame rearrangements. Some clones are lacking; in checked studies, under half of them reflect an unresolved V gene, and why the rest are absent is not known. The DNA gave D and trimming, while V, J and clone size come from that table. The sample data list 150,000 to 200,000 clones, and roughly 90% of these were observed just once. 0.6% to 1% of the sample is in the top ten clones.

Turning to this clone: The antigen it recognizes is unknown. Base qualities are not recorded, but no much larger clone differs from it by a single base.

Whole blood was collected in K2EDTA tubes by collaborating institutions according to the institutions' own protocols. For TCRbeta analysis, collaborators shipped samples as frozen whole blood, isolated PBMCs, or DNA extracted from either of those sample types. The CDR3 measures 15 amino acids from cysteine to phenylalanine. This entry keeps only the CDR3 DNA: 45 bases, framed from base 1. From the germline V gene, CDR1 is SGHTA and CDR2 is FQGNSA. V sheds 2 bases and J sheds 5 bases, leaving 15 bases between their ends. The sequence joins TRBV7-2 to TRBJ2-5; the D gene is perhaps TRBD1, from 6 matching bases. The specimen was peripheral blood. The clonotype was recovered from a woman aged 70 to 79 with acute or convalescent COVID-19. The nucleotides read TGTGCCAGCAGCTTATCCTCTGGGGGCTTGGAGACCCAGTACTTC. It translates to CASSLSSGGLETQYF.